A single sample gave rise to the 27 T cell receptor beta chains below, sequenced in a study of T cell responses to AZD1222 COVID-19 vaccine. Sequencing used immunoSEQ multiplex PCR; TCRdb keeps in-frame clones, though not all of them. The repertoire holds 120,000 to 150,000 clones, with about 82% as singletons. Sample: peripheral blood, taken 28 days after the second AZD1222 dose. Every receptor here comes from an adult who received the AZD1222 COVID-19 vaccine.

The chain has TRBV9 and TRBJ2-5; TRBD2 aligns across 7 bases. Germline loops: CDR1 SGDLS, CDR2 YYNGEE. The trim removed 4 bases at V and 5 bases at J, leaving 14 bases unmatched. The CDR3 runs 16 residues. The CDR3 sequence is CASSPQVGRGVETQYF. The CDR3 nucleotides read TGTGCCAGCAGCCCCCAGGTCGGACGGGGGGTGGAGACCCAGTACTTC.

This clone showed up just once. The V gene is TRBV3-1 (or the pseudogene TRBV3-2), the J gene TRBJ1-5; 7 nucleotides align to TRBD1. The CDR3 runs 16 residues. Germline CDR1 and CDR2: LGHDT and YNNKEL (reference sequence). With 3 bases clipped from V and 7 bases from J, the junction kept 12 bases outside the gene matches. The CDR3 coding sequence is TGTGCCAGCAGCCAGGCAGGGGGGAATTGGGGACAGCCCCAGCATTTT. Translating it yields CASSQAGGNWGQPQHF.

This sequence joins TRBV6-2 or TRBV6-3 and TRBJ1-2; the D gene is possibly TRBD1 (5 bases). CDR3 length: 14 residues. CDR1 MNHEY and CDR2 SVGEGT come from the germline V gene. V dropped 5 bases and J dropped 4 bases, with 14 bases sitting between them. The CDR3, as DNA: TGTGCCAGCAGTCTAGACAGCAAGCTCTATGGCTACACCTTC. Translating it yields CASSLDSKLYGYTF.

The chain carries TRBV3-1 (or the pseudogene TRBV3-2) and TRBJ1-1; D gene unclear. Germline V gene sequence: CDR1 LGHDT, CDR2 YNNKEL (reference sequence). CDR3 size: 14 residues. Trimming shortened V by 1 base and J by 1 base, and 7 bases separated the two germline ends. DNA for the CDR3: TGTGCCAGCAGCCAAGGACACCCGAACACTGAAGCTTTCTTT. Protein sequence: CASSQGHPNTEAFF.

The CDR3 DNA is TGTGCCAGCAGCTTAGGGCCAACCTCCGGGGCCAACGTCCTGACTTTC. Amino acids: CASSLGPTSGANVLTF. The rearrangement uses TRBV7-8 and TRBJ2-6; no clear D gene. Trimming shortened V by 1 base and J by 4 bases, and 11 bases separated the two germline ends. The CDR3 loop spans 16 amino acids. The germline V gene encodes CDR1 SGHVS and CDR2 FQNEAQ.

This clone turned up a few times. This sequence joins TRBV29-1 and TRBJ1-2; D is uncertain. This CDR3 spans 10 amino acids. CDR1 and CDR2 from the germline V gene are SQVTM and ANQGSEA. The V and J ends lost 5 bases and 4 bases respectively, with 5 bases between them. CDR3 DNA sequence: TGCAGCGTTTCGAGCTATGGCTACACCTTC. Encoded protein: CSVSSYGYTF. The whole variable domain, remainder taken from reference TRBV29-1 and TRBJ1-2, is SAVISQKPSRDICQRGTSLTIQCQVDSQVTMMFWYRQQPGQSLTLIATANQGSEATYESGFVIDKFPISRPNLTFSTLTVSNMSPEDSSIYLCSVSSYGYTFGSGTRLTVV.

The chain employs TRBV9 and TRBJ2-5; no definite D call. Germline values: CDR1 SGDLS, CDR2 YYNGEE. Trimming removed 0 bases from V and 0 bases from J, with 9 bases in between. The CDR3 runs to 15 residues. As DNA, the CDR3 is TGTGCCAGCAGCGTAGGGGCGGTATACCAAGAGACCCAGTACTTC. Its protein product is CASSVGAVYQETQYF. Full variable domain (remainder filled in from reference TRBV9 and TRBJ2-5): DSGVTQTPKHLITATGQRVTLRCSPRSGDLSVYWYQQSLDQGLQFLIQYYNGEERAKGNILERFSAQQFPDLHSELNLSSLELGDSALYFCASSVGAVYQETQYFGPGTRLLVL.

The chain couples TRBV5-1 to TRBJ2-7, with D possibly being TRBD1 (5 bases). Germline V gene data show CDR1 as SGHRS and CDR2 as YFSETQ. V was shortened by 1 base and J by 2 bases, with 10 bases between the two germline ends. This CDR3 is built from 14 residues. CDR3 in amino acids: CASSLTGVPYEQYF. The CDR3 DNA follows: TGCGCCAGCAGCTTGACAGGAGTTCCCTACGAGCAGTACTTC.

This chain links TRBV3-1 (or the pseudogene TRBV3-2) with TRBJ2-1, with D possibly TRBD1 on 5 matching bases. The CDR3 totals 13 residues. V gave up 1 base and J gave up 8 bases, with 9 bases separating them. Looked up from germline, CDR1 is LGHDT and CDR2 is YNNKEL (reference sequence). CDR3 nucleotides: TGTGCCAGCAGCCAAGCTAGGGGCGATGAGCAGTTCTTC. Residues: CASSQARGDEQFF.

The rearrangement links TRBV10-3 to TRBJ2-5; 7 positions agree with TRBD1. Per germline, CDR1 ENHRY and CDR2 SYGVKD. V trimming: 3 bases; J trimming: 2 bases; junction bases outside the gene matches: 6. The CDR3 covers 15 residues. The CDR3 nucleotides are TGTGCCATCAGTGACCCCACAGGGGCACAAGAGACCCAGTACTTC. It translates to CAISDPTGAQETQYF.

The CDR3 sequence is CAISTGSYEQYF. The CDR3 DNA reads TGTGCCATCAGTACAGGGAGCTACGAGCAGTACTTC. The gene calls are TRBV10-3 and TRBJ2-7; D possibly corresponds to TRBD1 (6 bases). Germline V CDR1 and CDR2: ENHRY, SYGVKD. The CDR3 has 12 residues. Trimming took off 5 bases at V and 3 bases at J, with 8 bases between the two ends.

The rearrangement links TRBV5-4 to TRBJ2-3; D is undetermined. Germline values: CDR1 SGHNT, CDR2 YYREEE (reference sequence). V shed 1 base and J shed 0 bases, with 3 bases lying between them. There are 13 residues in the CDR3. This chain's CDR3 is CASSLPSTDTQYF. The CDR3 coding sequence is TGTGCCAGCAGCTTGCCAAGCACAGATACGCAGTATTTT.

The chain recombines TRBV7-2 with TRBJ1-2; D remains unclear. V was clipped by 5 bases and J by 1 base, with 11 bases between them. CDR1 is SGHTA, CDR2 FQGNSA, per germline. This CDR3 region has 14 residues. CDR3 sequence (DNA): TGTGCCAGCAGCCCCCGACTGAATAACTATGGCTACACCTTC. Translating gives CASSPRLNNYGYTF.

V and J are TRBV10-3 and TRBJ2-5; 12 bases map to TRBD2. V was pared by 0 bases and J by 7 bases, with 6 bases of the junction left unmatched. This CDR3 region has 16 residues. Germline V gives CDR1 ENHRY, CDR2 SYGVKD. CDR3: CAISESTGLAGLTQYF. CDR3 sequence (DNA): TGTGCCATCAGTGAGTCGACGGGACTAGCGGGCCTGACCCAGTACTTC.

This rearrangement joins TRBV29-1 to TRBJ2-1; D unresolved. This CDR3 is built from 14 residues. With 1 base removed from V and 3 bases from J, the gap between germline ends came to 10 bases. Germline loops: CDR1 SQVTM, CDR2 ANQGSEA. For the CDR3, the DNA is TGCAGCGTTGAAGTTCAGGCCGGCTACAATGAGCAGTTCTTC. It yields the protein CSVEVQAGYNEQFF.

This rearrangement joins TRBV30 to TRBJ1-1, with D unclear. V shed 1 base and J shed 1 base, with 7 bases lying between them. Germline V CDR1 and CDR2: GTSNPN, SVGIG (reference sequence). This CDR3 is built from 13 residues. CDR3 nucleotides: TGTGCCTGGAGTGCCCTGGGGAACACTGAAGCTTTCTTT. Protein product: CAWSALGNTEAFF.

The rearrangement links TRBV19 to TRBJ1-1, with D unclear. Germline V lookup: CDR1 LNHDA, CDR2 SQIVND (reference sequence). V was clipped by 6 bases and J by 6 bases, with 17 bases between them. The length of the CDR3 is 14 residues. The CDR3 reads CASRDQSGIAEAFF. DNA for the CDR3: TGTGCCAGTAGAGATCAATCGGGTATTGCTGAAGCTTTCTTT.

The chain recombines TRBV4-1 with TRBJ2-7; the match to TRBD2 covers 11 bases. This CDR3 has 18 amino acids. The V and J ends lost 1 base and 4 bases, in that order; junction bases with no gene match: 12. Germline CDR1 is MGHRA and CDR2 is YSYEKL. DNA of the CDR3: TGCGCCAGCAGCCAAGTGGGGATAGCGGGAGGGCCGGGGTACGAGCAGTACTTC. Translation: CASSQVGIAGGPGYEQYF.

The V gene is TRBV6-5, the J gene TRBJ1-2, with 8 bases matching TRBD1. V lost 6 bases to trimming and J lost 7 bases; unmatched junction nucleotides: 10. The CDR3 extends over 14 amino acids. In germline, CDR1 is MNHEY, CDR2 SVGAGI. Written as DNA, the CDR3 is TGTGCCAGCAGATCGGGGCAGGGGGCGCCTGGCTACACCTTC. As protein: CASRSGQGAPGYTF.

The rearrangement uses TRBV7-9 and TRBJ1-2; the D gene is possibly TRBD1 (5 bases). The germline CDR1 and CDR2 sequences are SEHNR and FQNEAQ (reference sequence). Trimming removed 6 bases at V and 3 bases at J, with 11 bases between. This CDR3 comprises 13 residues. The CDR3 coding sequence is TGTGCCAGCAGGAGGGGAAGAGACTATGGCTACACCTTC. Amino acid sequence: CASRRGRDYGYTF. Looking up the rest from reference TRBV7-9 and TRBJ1-2 gives the full variable domain: DTGVSQNPRHKITKRGQNVTFRCDPISEHNRLYWYRQTLGQGPEFLTYFQNEAQLEKSRLLSDRFSAERPKGSFSTLEIQRTEQGDSAMYLCASRRGRDYGYTFGSGTRLTVV.

V gene TRBV15 combines with J gene TRBJ1-1; tentatively, D is TRBD1 (5 bases). There are 14 residues in the CDR3. Germline-derived CDR1 and CDR2 are LNHNV and YYDKDF (reference sequence). Between the trimmed V and J ends, which lost 3 bases and 4 bases, there was a span of 12 bases. The CDR3 nucleotides read TGTGCCACCAGCAGCGAGACAGAAAGCACTGAAGCTTTCTTT. Its translation: CATSSETESTEAFF.

This chain joins TRBV7-9 and TRBJ1-3, with D unclear. V gave up 5 bases and J gave up 0 bases, with 8 bases separating them. In germline, CDR1 is SEHNR, CDR2 FQNEAQ (reference sequence). The CDR3 contains 14 residues. The CDR3 sequence: CASSLTSSGNTIYF. The CDR3 region has the DNA TGTGCCAGCAGCCTCACCAGCTCTGGAAACACCATATATTTT.

This clone was observed a handful of times. The J gene is TRBJ1-1, the V gene TRBV6-5; D possibly corresponds to TRBD1 (6 bases). CDR3 length: 13 residues. Germline V gene data show CDR1 as MNHEY and CDR2 as SVGAGI. V shed 8 bases and J shed 4 bases, with 14 bases lying between them. The CDR3 sequence is CASGRQAGTEAFF. The CDR3 bases are TGTGCCAGCGGTCGACAGGCTGGCACTGAAGCTTTCTTT.

V gene TRBV5-1 combines with J gene TRBJ1-1, with a weak D call TRBD1 (5 bases). The CDR3 is 15 amino acids. V was shortened by 0 bases and J by 4 bases, with 13 bases between the two germline ends. CDR1 and CDR2 (germline): SGHRS, YFSETQ. In DNA, the CDR3 is TGCGCCAGCAGCTTGGACGGGGCCCCGAGCACTGAAGCTTTCTTT. This translates into CASSLDGAPSTEAFF. The variable domain in full, with the rest retrieved from reference TRBV5-1 and TRBJ1-1, is KAGVTQTPRYLIKTRGQQVTLSCSPISGHRSVSWYQQTPGQGLQFLFEYFSETQRNKGNFPGRFSGRQFSNSRSEMNVSTLELGDSALYLCASSLDGAPSTEAFFGQGTRLTVV.

This sequence joins TRBV6-2 or TRBV6-3 and TRBJ1-5; no clear D gene. The CDR3 runs to 13 residues. V was clipped by 0 bases and J by 11 bases, with 11 bases between them. The germline gives CDR1 MNHEY, CDR2 SVGEGT. Written as DNA, the CDR3 is TGTGCCAGCAGTTACTCGCCCGCCATGGCCCAGCATTTT. It codes for CASSYSPAMAQHF.

This clone has just one count. The genes are TRBV11-2 and TRBJ1-5; no firm D call. Deletions cut 4 bases from V and 9 bases from J, with 10 bases between. Per the germline V gene, CDR1 is SGHAT and CDR2 is FQNNGV. This CDR3 has 12 residues. The CDR3 nucleotides read TGTGCCAGCAGCTCGCCCGGTTGGCCCCAGCATTTT. Amino acids: CASSSPGWPQHF. Full variable domain (rest looked up from reference TRBV11-2 and TRBJ1-5): EAGVAQSPRYKIIEKRQSVAFWCNPISGHATLYWYQQILGQGPKLLIQFQNNGVVDDSQLPKDRFSAERLKGVDSTLKIQPAKLEDSAVYLCASSSPGWPQHFGDGTRLSIL.

The V call is TRBV6-1, the J call TRBJ2-7; D is possibly TRBD1 or TRBD2 (5 bases each). The CDR3 has 13 amino acids. The germline gives CDR1 MNHNS, CDR2 SASEGT. Trimming shortened V by 1 base and J by 4 bases, and 8 bases separated the two germline ends. The CDR3 DNA sequence: TGTGCCAGCAGTGAAGGCAGGGAGTACGAGCAGTACTTC. Protein product: CASSEGREYEQYF.